A single sample gave rise to the 23 T cell receptor beta chains below, sequenced in a study of blood T cell repertoires in COVID-19. TCRdb's table, derived via immunoSEQ multiplex PCR, lists solely in-frame clones and lacks some. The sample contains around 440,000 clones, 88% of which appear only once. Sequenced: peripheral blood. Receptors originate from a woman in her fifties or sixties with COVID-19, enrolled during active disease.

The V gene is TRBV30, the J gene TRBJ1-1, with D possibly TRBD1 on 6 matching bases. Trimming pared 4 bases from V and 5 bases from J, leaving 11 bases between. The CDR3 sequence is 12 residues long. Germline V gene lookup returns CDR1 GTSNPN and CDR2 SVGIG (reference sequence). The CDR3, as DNA: TGTGCCTGGAACAGGGAAGAAACTGAAGCTTTCTTT. This translates into CAWNREETEAFF.

This clone has just one count. This chain joins TRBV9 and TRBJ1-4, with D hard to call. The CDR3 loop spans 12 amino acids. The V gene's germline CDR1 is SGDLS and CDR2 YYNGEE. The V gene lost 3 bases and the J gene lost 8 bases, with 8 bases spanning the gap. In DNA, the CDR3 is TGTGCCAGCAGCGACGACGGGGAAAAACTGTTTTTT. As protein: CASSDDGEKLFF.

The CDR3 DNA reads TGTGCCAGTACCCCCGGACAGGGACCCTACGAGCAGTACTTC. This encodes CASTPGQGPYEQYF. This rearrangement joins TRBV19 to TRBJ2-7, with 8 bases fitting TRBD1. Trimming took 7 bases from V and 2 from J; bases not matched to a gene: 7. This CDR3 is built from 14 residues. Germline V gives CDR1 LNHDA, CDR2 SQIVND (reference sequence).

V is TRBV9 and J is TRBJ2-7; TRBD1 matches at 7 bases. Germline-derived CDR1 and CDR2 are SGDLS and YYNGEE. The CDR3 extends over 12 amino acids. V dropped 9 bases and J dropped 4; count of bases not matched to a gene: 7. The CDR3 loop reads CANTGVFYEQYF. The CDR3 nucleotides read TGTGCCAACACAGGGGTTTTTTACGAGCAGTACTTC.

This clone showed up just once. The chain has TRBV7-3 and TRBJ1-6; perhaps TRBD1 as D (5 bases). The length of the CDR3 is 15 residues. Germline lookup yields CDR1 SGHTA and CDR2 FQGTGA. Trimming left V 6 bases short and J 4 bases short, with 13 bases between. The CDR3 region is CASRDDSTYNSPLHF. CDR3 sequence (DNA): TGTGCCAGCAGAGACGACAGCACATATAATTCACCCCTCCACTTT.

The chain carries TRBV4-1 and TRBJ2-1; D remains ambiguous. The CDR3 totals 16 residues. Germline V CDR1 and CDR2: MGHRA, YSYEKL. V shed 2 bases and J shed 0 bases, with 11 bases lying between them. The CDR3 sequence is CASSQWQISSYNEQFF. The CDR3 bases are TGCGCCAGCAGCCAATGGCAGATCAGCTCCTACAATGAGCAGTTCTTC.

The genes are TRBV30 and TRBJ1-1, with D possibly TRBD1 on 6 matching bases. In germline, CDR1 is GTSNPN, CDR2 SVGIG (reference sequence). V was pared by 2 bases and J by 3 bases, with 13 bases between. This CDR3 contains 14 residues. The CDR3 loop is CAWSPGAGDTEAFF. For the CDR3, the DNA is TGTGCCTGGAGTCCAGGGGCAGGGGACACTGAAGCTTTCTTT.

V and J are TRBV29-1 and TRBJ1-2; the match to TRBD1 covers 8 bases. The trim removed 8 bases at V and 6 bases at J, leaving 5 bases unmatched. The CDR3 length is 11 residues. Per germline, CDR1 SQVTM and CDR2 ANQGSEA. CDR3 in amino acids: CSSQGANGYTF. The CDR3 DNA is TGCAGCTCCCAGGGGGCGAATGGCTACACCTTC.

The chain carries TRBV11-1 and TRBJ2-3; D unresolved. V lost 5 bases, J lost 2 bases, and 8 bases lay in between. The germline V gene has CDR1 SGHAT and CDR2 FQDESV (reference sequence). The CDR3 covers 13 residues. CDR3 sequence reads: CASSGAFTDTQYF. CDR3 coding DNA: TGTGCCAGCAGCGGAGCGTTCACAGATACGCAGTATTTT.

The chain has TRBV3-1 (or the pseudogene TRBV3-2) and TRBJ1-3; D unclear. Germline CDR1 LGHDT, CDR2 YNNKEL (reference sequence). There are 15 residues in the CDR3. Trimming removed 0 bases from V and 4 bases from J, with 10 bases in between. CDR3 DNA sequence: TGTGCCAGCAGCCAAGATGCGGCACTGGGAAACACCATATATTTT. This gives the protein CASSQDAALGNTIYF.

This clone has a single count. The V gene is TRBV2, the J gene TRBJ2-7, with 7 bases aligning to TRBD1. V shed 5 bases and J 2 bases; nucleotides not matched to a gene: 6. The CDR3 has 14 amino acids. Germline V CDR1 and CDR2: SNHLY, FYNNEI. CDR3 in DNA: TGTGCCAGCAGTAGGGACAGATCAACCTACGAGCAGTACTTC. The encoded protein is CASSRDRSTYEQYF.

V usage is TRBV5-1 and J usage is TRBJ2-5; 7 nucleotides agree with TRBD1. Germline V gene sequence: CDR1 SGHRS, CDR2 YFSETQ. With 2 bases clipped from V and 6 bases from J, the junction kept 7 bases outside the gene matches. The CDR3 runs 14 residues. DNA of the CDR3: TGCGCCAGCAGCTTTTCAGACAGGGCCCAGACCCAGTACTTC. Its translation is CASSFSDRAQTQYF.

The chain combines TRBV11-3 with TRBJ2-5, with 7 bases that match TRBD1. Germline-derived CDR1 and CDR2 are SGHNT and YENEEA. The V and J ends lost 3 bases and 1 base, in that order; junction bases with no gene match: 5. The CDR3 spans 15 residues. DNA for the CDR3: TGTGCCAGCAGCTTGAGGGGACAGACCCAAGAGACCCAGTACTTC. Translation: CASSLRGQTQETQYF.

J is TRBJ2-3 and V is TRBV5-1, with 9 bases matching TRBD2. The trim removed 7 bases at V and 5 bases at J, leaving 17 bases unmatched. Germline CDR1 is SGHRS and CDR2 is YFSETQ. The CDR3 has 17 residues. CDR3 DNA sequence: TGCGCCAGCCGCCCCGGGGTCGGCGGGGGGGCGGGAGATACGCAGTATTTT. Encoded protein: CASRPGVGGGAGDTQYF.

The CDR3 nucleotides are TGTGCCAGTCGGGACAGGGGGCTCGGCGAGCAGTACTTC. Protein product: CASRDRGLGEQYF. J is TRBJ2-7 and V is TRBV3-1 (or the pseudogene TRBV3-2); TRBD1 matches at 12 bases. The CDR3 sequence is 13 residues long. The junction had 6 bases not matched to a gene; V was cut back by 9 bases and J by 6 bases. Germline V gene lookup returns CDR1 LGHDT and CDR2 YNNKEL (reference sequence).

The chain couples TRBV6-5 to TRBJ2-7; possible D gene TRBD2, 6 bases. V lost 8 bases and J 0 bases, leaving 14 bases between the germline ends. This CDR3 region has 14 residues. Per germline, CDR1 MNHEY and CDR2 SVGAGI. This CDR3 is CASLERVYSYEQYF. CDR3 sequence (DNA): TGTGCCAGCCTAGAGCGGGTGTACTCCTACGAGCAGTACTTC.

The chain combines TRBV24-1 with TRBJ2-5; 12 bases fit TRBD1. The CDR3 has 19 amino acids. Germline CDR1 is KGHDR and CDR2 is SFDVKD. J was trimmed by 5 bases and V by 0 bases; bases with no gene match: 12. CDR3 loop: CATSDLAGGTGGGRETQYF. In nucleotides, the CDR3 is TGTGCCACCAGTGATTTGGCCGGTGGGACAGGGGGCGGACGGGAGACCCAGTACTTC.

The CDR3 sequence: CASSQDFRTVYNSPLHF. The CDR3 DNA follows: TGCGCCAGCAGCCAAGATTTTCGGACAGTCTATAATTCACCCCTCCACTTT. The chain couples TRBV4-1 to TRBJ1-6; D is possibly TRBD1 (6 bases). V lost 0 bases and J lost 3, with 12 bases in between. Germline V gene data show CDR1 as MGHRA and CDR2 as YSYEKL. CDR3 length: 17 residues.

V gene TRBV19 combines with J gene TRBJ2-1; 8 bases map to TRBD2. CDR3 length: 16 residues. Per the germline V gene, CDR1 is LNHDA and CDR2 is SQIVND (reference sequence). The junction had 11 bases not matched to a gene; V was cut back by 5 bases and J by 5 bases. The CDR3 loop is CASSPIAGSFDNEQFF. CDR3 nucleotides: TGTGCCAGTAGTCCAATAGCGGGGTCCTTCGACAATGAGCAGTTCTTC.

The chain carries TRBV15 and TRBJ2-1; 7 bases align to TRBD2. Germline loops: CDR1 LNHNV, CDR2 YYDKDF (reference sequence). Unmatched junction bases numbered 2, after V lost 6 bases and J lost 0 bases. The CDR3 sequence is 14 residues long. CDR3 sequence reads: CATRGGSSYNEQFF. CDR3 DNA sequence: TGTGCCACCAGGGGGGGGAGCTCCTACAATGAGCAGTTCTTC.

This rearrangement joins TRBV11-1 to TRBJ1-1; D gene ambiguous. The CDR3 length is 14 residues. V was cut by 1 base and J by 1 base, with 7 bases left in between. Per germline, CDR1 SGHAT and CDR2 FQDESV (reference sequence). CDR3 amino acids: CASSLGLSNTEAFF. The CDR3 DNA reads as TGTGCCAGCAGCTTAGGTCTCTCGAACACTGAAGCTTTCTTT.

The V and J genes are TRBV24-1 and TRBJ2-1; tentatively, D is TRBD1 (5 bases). This CDR3 region has 15 residues. V was trimmed by 3 bases and J by 7 bases, leaving 15 bases between them. Germline CDR1 is KGHDR and CDR2 is SFDVKD. The CDR3 loop reads CATSDRRQPKNEQFF. Written as DNA, the CDR3 is TGTGCCACCAGTGATAGGAGACAGCCCAAAAATGAGCAGTTCTTC.

A few counts support this clone. The gene calls are TRBV6-5 and TRBJ1-1; D ambiguous. This CDR3 contains 12 residues. Germline V gene lookup returns CDR1 MNHEY and CDR2 SVGAGI. Trimming removed 5 bases at V and 5 bases at J, with 9 bases between. CDR3 loop: CASSKTGTEAFF. CDR3 DNA sequence: TGTGCCAGCAGTAAGACGGGAACTGAAGCTTTCTTT.